This T cell receptor (beta chain) was recorded in a study of shared clonotypes between healthy human individuals. The wider study: Each donor had three CD4 naive, three CD4 memory, two CD8 naive and one CD8 memory plate.

Some clones are missing from TCRdb's copy, which holds only in-frame ones; the method was immunoSEQ multiplex PCR. The sample comprises 2.3 million or so clones, approximately 93% of which are singletons, and 0.39% rests with the top ten. Study outcomes and limitations: Generation of non-shared clonotypes was less probable than generation of clonotypes shared by all four donors.

With regard to this clone: Its specificity is not known.

All of the donors resided in Nashville, Tennessee, and each was a Caucasian adult. Sequenced material: naive CD4+ T cells from PBMCs. This sample's subset: CD45RA+ positively selected. This TCR was recovered from a man between 18 and 35 years old in good health. Some clones in this sample may be carry-over from other donors' samples.

The CDR3, as DNA: TGTGCCACCACCCGGGCAGACACAGATACGCAGTATTTT. It translates to CATTRADTDTQYF. This chain joins TRBV5-5 and TRBJ2-3; D unresolved. This CDR3 has 13 amino acids. Per the germline V gene, CDR1 is SGHKS and CDR2 is YYEKEE (reference sequence). The germline V and J ends were trimmed by 9 bases and 2 bases, with 13 bases remaining between them.